The 20 T cell receptor beta chains reported below all come from one sample, sequenced in a study of human T cells and chemical hapten exposure. The time point was: pre-sensitization, week 0. Treatment defined: therapeutic diphenylcyclopropenone sensitization with weekly scalp DPC. Via MiXCR, TCRdb re-called the RACE reads, giving one row per CDR3 protein. Altogether 240,000 or so distinct CDR3 sequences are present, 7.5% to 9% being singletons, with the ten largest covering 2.3%. Sequencing was performed on whole blood, taken in connection with sensitization to the hapten diphenylcyclopropenone (DPC). Receptors originate from a middle-aged woman with alopecia areata. Some clones in this sample may be carry-over from other donors' samples.

This chain links TRBV13 with TRBJ2-3; weak D call: TRBD2 (6 bases). The CDR3 length is 15 residues. Per germline, CDR1 PRHDT and CDR2 FYEKMQ (reference sequence). The V gene lost 0 bases and the J gene lost 2 bases, with 9 bases spanning the gap. This chain's CDR3 is CASSLGRDVTDTQYF. For the CDR3, the DNA is TGTGCCAGCAGCTTAGGGCGGGACGTCACAGATACGCAGTATTTT.

The chain links TRBV18 to TRBJ2-7; 7 bases line up with TRBD1. Looked up from germline, CDR1 is KGHSH and CDR2 is LQKENI. J lost 10 bases, V lost 2 bases, and 5 bases had no gene match. The CDR3 spans 12 residues. CDR3 loop: CASSPGDSHQYF. The CDR3 DNA reads TGTGCCAGCTCACCAGGGGACAGTCATCAGTACTTC.

This rearrangement joins TRBV9 to TRBJ2-2, with 7 nucleotides matching TRBD2. The CDR3 extends over 16 amino acids. Germline assignment: CDR1 SGDLS and CDR2 YYNGEE. V trimming: 0 bases; J trimming: 10 bases; junction bases outside the gene matches: 12. The CDR3 sequence is CASSVGPAGSPAELFF. CDR3 bases: TGTGCCAGCAGCGTAGGCCCAGCGGGATCCCCCGCGGAGCTGTTTTTT. The variable domain in full, with the rest retrieved from reference TRBV9 and TRBJ2-2, is DSGVTQTPKHLITATGQRVTLRCSPRSGDLSVYWYQQSLDQGLQFLIQYYNGEERAKGNILERFSAQQFPDLHSELNLSSLELGDSALYFCASSVGPAGSPAELFFGEGSRLTVL.

This clonotype was counted a few times. The V gene is TRBV29-1, the J gene TRBJ2-7; D possibly corresponds to TRBD2 (5 bases). The CDR3 is made up of 13 amino acids. V was pared by 4 bases and J by 5 bases, with 15 bases between. Germline CDR1 is SQVTM and CDR2 is ANQGSEA. CDR3 sequence reads: CSVGTRRSDEQYF. The CDR3 DNA is TGCAGCGTTGGGACTCGGAGGTCGGACGAGCAGTACTTC.

This clonotype was observed a few times. V and J are TRBV20-1 and TRBJ2-1; TRBD1 matches 9 bases. Trimming took 8 bases from V and 8 from J; bases not matched to a gene: 13. This CDR3 comprises 14 residues. Germline V gene lookup returns CDR1 DFQATT and CDR2 SNEGSKA (reference sequence). CDR3 in amino acids: CSLAGTGNSHEQFF. In nucleotides, the CDR3 is TGCAGTCTAGCCGGGACAGGGAATTCCCATGAGCAGTTCTTC.

At least ten counts were recorded for this clonotype. The gene calls are TRBV4-3 and TRBJ2-2, with D tentatively TRBD1 (6 bases). The CDR3 covers 16 residues. V lost 2 bases, J lost 4 bases, and 14 bases lay in between. CDR1 and CDR2 from the germline V gene are LGHNA and YSLEER. DNA for the CDR3: TGCGCCAGCAGCCAACGGGCAGGGGCGGGCACCGGGGAGCTGTTTTTT. Its translation: CASSQRAGAGTGELFF.

This clonotype showed up just a few times. The chain couples TRBV3-1 to TRBJ2-7, with 12 bases identical to TRBD2. CDR3 size: 17 residues. The V segment lost 1 base and the J segment 5 bases; nucleotides outside the gene matches: 9. Looked up from germline, CDR1 is LGHDT and CDR2 is YNNKEL (reference sequence). The CDR3 spells CASSQALRLAGAHEQYF. The CDR3 DNA reads as TGTGCCAGCAGCCAAGCTCTTCGACTAGCGGGAGCCCACGAGCAGTACTTC.

CDR3 amino acids: CASSGLAGSYNEQFF. The CDR3 DNA follows: TGTGCCAGCAGTGGACTAGCGGGAAGCTACAATGAGCAGTTCTTC. The gene calls are TRBV12-3 or TRBV12-4 and TRBJ2-1, with 12 positions matching TRBD2. The CDR3 is made up of 15 amino acids. V was pared by 5 bases and J by 3 bases, with 2 bases of the junction left unmatched.

This clonotype has a handful of counts. The V gene is TRBV28, the J gene TRBJ2-5, with D possibly called TRBD1 or TRBD2 (5 bases each). The CDR3 totals 15 residues. Per the germline V gene, CDR1 is MDHEN and CDR2 is SYDVKM. The V and J ends lost 1 base and 3 bases respectively, with 12 bases between them. In DNA, the CDR3 is TGTGCCAGCAGTTTATTCGGCCAGGGAGAAGAGACCCAGTACTTC. This gives the protein CASSLFGQGEETQYF.

A few counts support this clonotype. This sequence joins TRBV18 and TRBJ1-6; D possibly corresponds to TRBD1 (5 bases). Germline V gene sequence: CDR1 KGHSH, CDR2 LQKENI. With 0 bases removed from V and 14 bases from J, the gap between germline ends came to 8 bases. This CDR3 is built from 12 residues. CDR3 coding DNA: TGTGCCAGCTCACCACCAGAGGGGTCCCTCCACTTT. Protein product: CASSPPEGSLHF.

The V and J genes are TRBV7-2 and TRBJ2-5; D is unresolved. V dropped 0 bases and J dropped 5 bases, with 7 bases sitting between them. The CDR3 runs 13 residues. Per germline, CDR1 SGHTA and CDR2 FQGNSA. In nucleotides, the CDR3 is TGTGCCAGCAGCTTAGCAGGGTTCGAGACCCAGTACTTC. Translation gives CASSLAGFETQYF.

The chain links TRBV4-3 to TRBJ2-7; D uncertain. The CDR3 contains 14 residues. The V gene lost 1 base and the J gene lost 1 base, with 8 bases spanning the gap. Germline V gives CDR1 LGHNA, CDR2 YSLEER. The CDR3 spells CASSQVLGSYEQYF. Written as DNA, the CDR3 is TGCGCCAGCAGCCAAGTTTTAGGGTCCTACGAGCAGTACTTC.

V gene TRBV5-1 combines with J gene TRBJ2-5; 7 bases align to TRBD2. V shed 2 bases, J shed 5 bases, and the junction held 6 bases outside the gene matches. The CDR3 is made up of 14 amino acids. The germline V gene encodes CDR1 SGHRS and CDR2 YFSETQ. CDR3 residues: CASSFVGGQETQYF. CDR3 coding DNA: TGCGCCAGCAGCTTTGTGGGAGGGCAGGAGACCCAGTACTTC.

The chain couples TRBV7-6 to TRBJ1-3, with D unresolved. Looked up from germline, CDR1 is SGHVS and CDR2 is FNYEAQ. Trimming left V 0 bases short and J 0 bases short, with 9 bases between. The CDR3 contains 16 residues. Here the CDR3 DNA reads TGTGCCAGCAGCTTAGCGGGCGGCACCTCTGGAAACACCATATATTTT. This sequence encodes CASSLAGGTSGNTIYF.

This clonotype was recorded at least ten times. V is TRBV5-1 and J is TRBJ1-2, with 10 nucleotides matching TRBD1. This CDR3 is 15 amino acids long. Germline values: CDR1 SGHRS, CDR2 YFSETQ. V shed 4 bases and J 4 bases; nucleotides not matched to a gene: 7. CDR3 sequence reads: CASSRGQGGAYGYTF. The CDR3 DNA is TGCGCCAGCAGCCGCGGACAGGGGGGAGCCTATGGCTACACCTTC. The complete variable domain, with remaining parts taken from reference TRBV5-1 and TRBJ1-2, reads KAGVTQTPRYLIKTRGQQVTLSCSPISGHRSVSWYQQTPGQGLQFLFEYFSETQRNKGNFPGRFSGRQFSNSRSEMNVSTLELGDSALYLCASSRGQGGAYGYTFGSGTRLTVV.

This clonotype has a count of ten or more. This chain joins TRBV6-1 and TRBJ2-3; 8 nucleotides match TRBD2. CDR1 is MNHNS and CDR2 is SASEGT in the germline V gene. CDR3 length equals 15 residues. The V gene end was trimmed by 3 bases and the J gene end by 3 bases; junction bases not matched to a gene: 5. DNA of the CDR3: TGTGCCAGCAGTGAGCGCGAGCGGGAGACAGATACGCAGTATTTT. Residues: CASSERERETDTQYF.

This clonotype has at least ten counts. The genes are TRBV20-1 and TRBJ1-2; D ambiguous. This CDR3 contains 16 residues. CDR1 DFQATT and CDR2 SNEGSKA come from the germline V gene (reference sequence). Trimming removed 3 bases from V and 2 bases from J, with 19 bases in between. The CDR3 bases are TGCAGTGCTAGGTCTCCGGCGCGTGGGCACAACTATGGCTACACCTTC. Translating gives CSARSPARGHNYGYTF.

This clonotype was seen only a few times. The chain joins TRBV12-3 or TRBV12-4 to TRBJ1-3, with D hard to call. The CDR3 runs 14 residues. The V end was cut by 1 base, the J end by 0 bases, with 4 bases between. CDR3 amino acids: CASSLVGSGNTIYF. CDR3 nucleotide sequence: TGTGCCAGCAGTTTAGTGGGCTCTGGAAACACCATATATTTT.

Comment on this clonotype: A much larger clone lies one base from this, so it may be a read error. The rearrangement uses TRBV12-3 or TRBV12-4 and TRBJ1-5; D possibly corresponds to TRBD1 (5 bases). Deletions cut 5 bases from V and 6 bases from J, with 17 bases between. CDR3 length: 15 residues. In nucleotides, the CDR3 is TGTGCCAGCAGTGCCTTCGGGACGGCCCCTCAGCCCCAGCATTTT. The encoded protein is CASSAFGTAPQPQHF.

CDR3 sequence (DNA): TGTGCCAGCAGCTTTGGACTAGCGGGAGTGAATACGCAGTATTTT. Its translation is CASSFGLAGVNTQYF. V usage is TRBV7-2 and J usage is TRBJ2-3; 13 bases map to TRBD2. Germline V gives CDR1 SGHTA, CDR2 FQGNSA. Trimming took 3 bases from V and 7 from J; bases not matched to a gene: 4. This CDR3 spans 15 amino acids.